A selection of T cell receptor beta chains follows, all from one sample in a study of blood T cell repertoires in COVID-19. This table comes from immunoSEQ multiplex PCR, and its TCRdb copy is limited to in-frame clones, with some not included. Seen here are 300,000 to 350,000 clones, 80% to 95% observed once, and the top ten hold approximately 7.5%. The material sequenced was peripheral blood. The receptors here all came from a woman aged 25 to 39 with COVID-19, enrolled during active disease. CDR3s include the opening cysteine and the closing phenylalanine or tryptophan. Each record gives: D gene, V gene, CDR3 protein. The D gene is left open where the match is weak.

TRBD1 TRBV2 CASSHFGQGQNTEAFF
. TRBV10-3 CAISDPEKGQTLHF
. TRBV15 CATSRVGSLQETQYF
TRBD2 TRBV7-9 CASSLGSGRARPYNEQFF
TRBD2 TRBV28 CASSLAGGDRELFF
TRBD1 TRBV24-1 CATSDTGATLGEQFF
TRBD2 TRBV24-1 CATSRSGRARDEQFF
. TRBV2 CASSGGQSSNQPQHF
TRBD2 TRBV19 CASSIDSGSFNEQFF
TRBD1 TRBV19 CASGRQGDPPGPQHF
. TRBV18 CASSRDTNTEAFF
. TRBV9 CASSPRRDSGNEQFF
TRBD2 TRBV5-1 CASRVGLADPDTQYF
TRBD1 TRBV2 CASSEIGTGQSGYTF
. TRBV14 CASSPRQGHGELFF
TRBD2 TRBV30 CACTRLAGTDTQYF
. TRBV19 CASSIRGASGYTF
. TRBV6-5 CASSYSGTPGNTIYF
. TRBV10-3 CAIRPGSRDYGYTF
TRBD1 TRBV5-1 CASSVGTGGHNEQFF
. TRBV5-6 CASSLLPGATMNTEAFF
TRBD1 TRBV6-1 CASSQAGTVSTEAFF
TRBD1 TRBV30 CAWRTPGQGVSTIYF
. TRBV3-1/TRBV3-2 CASSQVDAGPVLNTEAFF
TRBD1 TRBV6-5 CASSYSRQGDTEAFF
. TRBV6-1 CASSEAASAQPQHF
. TRBV2 CASSDSFTEAFF
. TRBV4-2 CASSQVADSSTEAFF
. TRBV2 CASSEGLASYNEQFF
. TRBV9 CASSVDGRNTGELFF
. TRBV6-5 CASSLANTYEQYF
TRBD1 TRBV3-1/TRBV3-2 CASSRRDRDVYYDTGELFF
TRBD1 TRBV10-1 CASTWICGTVTPRLWETQYF
. TRBV12-3/TRBV12-4 CASSQGSGTQYF
TRBD1 TRBV7-9 CASSLAVGRDRYGYTF
TRBD1 TRBV30 CAWSATGSGNTIYF
TRBD2 TRBV9 CASSVGGLAGAGSEQYF
TRBD1 TRBV28 CATTPRDSQETQYF
. TRBV7-3 CASSSSSVANEQFF
. TRBV3-1/TRBV3-2 CASSQDWDMNTGELFF
TRBD1 TRBV29-1 CSVVTGVNEKLFF
. TRBV15 CATSSPEQLQDTQYF
TRBD1 TRBV19 CASSIDGPTTGGAGYTF
. TRBV6-5 CASSQDRSGRYTF
. TRBV3-1/TRBV3-2 CASSQDRSQETQYF
. TRBV6-2/TRBV6-3 CASSPRDTQYF
. TRBV5-1 CASSPRWDSAYNEQFF
. TRBV4-3 CASSQEIALSYNEQFF
. TRBV5-1 CASSLWGPRGNQPQHF
TRBD1 TRBV5-1 CASRSETGAGNTIYF
TRBD1 TRBV9 CASSVYEGAYEQYF
. TRBV7-3 CASSWADRDYNEQFF
TRBD1 TRBV28 CASRNRGTGRSYEQYF
. TRBV10-1 CASSESAGNIQYF
. TRBV3-1/TRBV3-2 CASSQGLRSPNYGYTF
. TRBV2 CASTRGDTQYF
TRBD1 TRBV11-3 CASSPGQGAPELFF